These 3 T cell receptor beta chains came from one sample sequenced in a study of early T cells in non-severe SARS-CoV-2 infection. A single record per CDR3 protein comes from TCRdb applying MiXCR to the 5' RACE reads. The sample consists of 35,000 to 50,000 distinct CDR3 sequences, around 23% of them appearing once. The material sequenced was whole blood, taken at baseline. The receptors derive from an adult who was a healthcare worker with PCR-confirmed SARS-CoV-2 infection or an uninfected control (not recorded which).

This clonotype was detected only a few times. V usage is TRBV3-1 and J usage is TRBJ1-1, with unresolved D. This CDR3 has 13 amino acids. Trimming stripped 3 bases from V and 1 base from J, with 6 bases between. The germline V gene has CDR1 LGHDT and CDR2 YNNKEL (reference sequence). The DNA for the CDR3 is TGTGCCAGCAGCCAGGCCCCGAACACTGAAGCTTTCTTT. Its protein product is CASSQAPNTEAFF. The whole variable domain, filled in from reference TRBV3-1 and TRBJ1-1, reads DTAVSQTPKYLVTQMGNDKSIKCEQNLGHDTMYWYKQDSKKFLKIMFSYNNKELIINETVPNRFSPKSPDKAHLNLHINSLELGDSAVYFCASSQAPNTEAFFGQGTRLTVV.

The rearrangement uses TRBV10-2 and TRBJ2-1, with TRBD2 matching 11 bases. The J segment lost 3 bases and the V segment lost 4 bases, leaving 8 bases of the junction unmatched. Germline lookup yields CDR1 WSHSY and CDR2 SAAADI. This CDR3 comprises 17 residues. This chain's CDR3 is CASSVASGGSHYNEQFF. The CDR3 nucleotides read TGCGCCAGCAGTGTGGCTAGCGGGGGGTCCCACTACAATGAGCAGTTCTTC.

This chain uses TRBV7-2 with TRBJ2-4, with D possibly being TRBD1 (6 bases). Per germline, CDR1 SGHTA and CDR2 FQGNSA. Trimming left V 1 base short and J 0 bases short, with 13 bases between. This CDR3 is built from 17 residues. The CDR3 DNA is TGTGCCAGCAGCTTAGATAGGGACACTTTAGCCAAAAACATTCAGTACTTC. Translation gives CASSLDRDTLAKNIQYF.